This TCR beta chain comes out of a study of T-cell reconstitution after alpha-beta-depleted transplantation in children (dated by TCRdb to 2015 to 2016). Regarding the complete study: T-cell immune reconstitution after TCRalphabeta/CD19-depleted allogeneic hematopoietic cell transplantation in children was quantitatively tracked in the study by means of TCR repertoire profiling.

CDR1 and CDR2 (SGHRS, YFSETQ) derive from the germline V gene. The germline V and J ends show losses of 1 base and 0 bases respectively, and no gene match explains 4 bases of the junction. Including cysteine and phenylalanine, the CDR3 has 17 amino acids. The sequence is cut down to CDR3 DNA, 51 bases in frame from base 1. Receptors were amplified or captured by PCR. The data were produced on an Illumina HiSeq 2500. TCR library preparation used molecular barcoding, with unique molecular identifiers applied to normalize quantification of the TCRbeta repertoire. Through fastp at Q25 and MiXCR, TCRdb rebuilt clones from the public reads, retaining in-frame beta chains. Under each unique CDR3 protein, matching rows form one entry showing the most common genes and DNA. The sample table shows over 550,000 distinct CDR3 sequences, and 8% to 11% are seen once. The ten largest clones add up to roughly 3.9% of the sample.

This clonotype has only a few counts. This clone's antigen is unknown. Base quality data are lacking; no much larger clone is found one base away. Recombination joined TRBV5-1 with TRBJ2-2, with TRBD2 matching 9 junction bases. The clonotype was recovered from a human donor who donated a stem cell graft to a child with acute myeloid leukemia. The sequenced sample was PBMCs from the stem cell graft donor, obtained from the stem cell graft. The DNA sequence is TGCGCCAGCAGCTTGACTAGCGGGCAAACGAACACCGGGGAGCTGTTTTTT. It is translated as CASSLTSGQTNTGELFF.